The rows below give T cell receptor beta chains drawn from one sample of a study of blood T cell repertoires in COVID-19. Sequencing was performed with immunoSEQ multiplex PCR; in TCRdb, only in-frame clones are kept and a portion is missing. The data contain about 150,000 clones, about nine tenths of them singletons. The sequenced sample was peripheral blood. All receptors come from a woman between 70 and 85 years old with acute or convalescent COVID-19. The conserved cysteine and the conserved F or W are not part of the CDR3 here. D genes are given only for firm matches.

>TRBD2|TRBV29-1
SVVPAGGQETQY
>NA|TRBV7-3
ASSYSLFEVQY
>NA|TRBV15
ATSRDLARTWGYT
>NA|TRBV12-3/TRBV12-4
ASSFLAESGQF
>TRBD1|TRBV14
ASSRDSYSYNEQF
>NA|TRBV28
ASSFTDSNQPQH
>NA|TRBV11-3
ASSFNRNTEAF
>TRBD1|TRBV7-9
ASSLLAGGHNYGYT
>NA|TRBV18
ASSPGKGGYGYT
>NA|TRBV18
ASSLRDSYYNEQF
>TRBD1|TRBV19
ASSNGGQGARNEQF
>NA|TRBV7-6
ASSLTPQKGTGELF
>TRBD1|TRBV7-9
ASSSDRELNEKLF
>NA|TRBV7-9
ASREGASDTDTQY
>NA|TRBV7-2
ASSRGGGRETQY
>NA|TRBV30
AWSVGGRFNSPLH
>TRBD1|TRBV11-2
ASSYSGQGETQY
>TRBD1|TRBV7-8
ASSWQGAPYNEQF
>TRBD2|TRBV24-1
ATSDPLAGGNEQF
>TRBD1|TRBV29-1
SYGQGGEKLF
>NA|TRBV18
ASSPGPGNTQY
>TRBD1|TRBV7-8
ASSHRDRGNEQF
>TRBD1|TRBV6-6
ASSDRAGGDTEAF
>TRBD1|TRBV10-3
AISPGQGNQPQH